This entry concerns a single T cell receptor beta chain. The sample is drawn from a study of T cell responses to AZD1222 COVID-19 vaccine. CDR1 and CDR2 (germline): SNHLY, FYNNEI. Trimming left V 8 bases short and J 2 bases short, with 16 bases between. CDR3 length equals 15 residues. TCRdb's table, derived via immunoSEQ multiplex PCR, lists solely in-frame clones and lacks some. The sample lists 87,000 or so clones, about 89% occurring once. This chain uses TRBV2 with TRBJ1-3; TRBD1 might be the D (5 bases). This receptor was obtained from an adult in good health. The material sequenced was peripheral blood, taken on day 0 of AZD1222 vaccination. CDR3 DNA sequence: TGTGCCAGCTCGCGGGGTGACAGAGCTGGAAACACCATATATTTT. Encoded protein: CASSRGDRAGNTIYF.